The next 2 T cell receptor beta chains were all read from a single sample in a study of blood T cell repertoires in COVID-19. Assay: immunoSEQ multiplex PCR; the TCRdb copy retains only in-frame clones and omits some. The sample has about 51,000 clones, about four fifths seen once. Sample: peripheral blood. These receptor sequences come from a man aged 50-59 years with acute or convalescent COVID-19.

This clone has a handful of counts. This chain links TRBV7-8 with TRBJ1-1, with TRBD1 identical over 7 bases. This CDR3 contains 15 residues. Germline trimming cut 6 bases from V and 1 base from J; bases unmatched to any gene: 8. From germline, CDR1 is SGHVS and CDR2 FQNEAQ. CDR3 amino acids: CASSYKQGRNTEAFF. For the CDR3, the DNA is TGTGCCAGCAGTTATAAACAGGGGAGGAACACTGAAGCTTTCTTT.

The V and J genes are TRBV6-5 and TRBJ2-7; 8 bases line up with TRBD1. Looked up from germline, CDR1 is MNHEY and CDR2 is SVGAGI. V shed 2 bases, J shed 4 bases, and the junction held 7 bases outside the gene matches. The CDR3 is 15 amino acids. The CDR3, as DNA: TGTGCCAGCAGTTACGGCGCAGGGGGCAGGTACGAGCAGTACTTC. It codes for CASSYGAGGRYEQYF.